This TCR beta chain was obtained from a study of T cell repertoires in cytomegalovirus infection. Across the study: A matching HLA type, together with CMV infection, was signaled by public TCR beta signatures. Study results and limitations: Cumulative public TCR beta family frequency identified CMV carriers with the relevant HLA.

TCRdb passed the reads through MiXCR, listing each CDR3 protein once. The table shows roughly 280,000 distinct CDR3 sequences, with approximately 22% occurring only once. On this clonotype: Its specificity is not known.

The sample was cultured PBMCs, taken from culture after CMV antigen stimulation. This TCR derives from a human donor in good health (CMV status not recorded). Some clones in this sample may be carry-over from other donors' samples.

The CDR3, as DNA: TGTGCCAGCTCGCGCTCCCCAGCCCCGACAGTAGGGGAGACCCAGTACTTC. Residues: CASSRSPAPTVGETQYF. The rearrangement joins TRBV18 to TRBJ2-5; maybe TRBD1 (5 bases). CDR3 length equals 17 residues. The germline CDR1 and CDR2 sequences are KGHSH and LQKENI. V dropped 6 bases and J dropped 5 bases, with 25 bases sitting between them.